What follows are 24 T cell receptor beta chains derived from one specimen sequenced in a study of blood T cells in healthy people across ages (dated by TCRdb to between 2014 and 2016). Library creation used 5' RACE. These reads were obtained on an Illumina HiSeq 2500. A second PCR of 7 to 11 cycles was performed with a sample-barcoded 5' primer and a J-beta primer mix. TCRdb reran the public reads through fastp at Q25 and MiXCR, keeping productive beta chains. Records with the same CDR3 protein are collapsed into one entry carrying the most frequent genes and DNA. The sample table lists 660,000 or so distinct CDR3 sequences, 45% to 65% of them with a count of one. Clones ranked in the top ten supply roughly 34% of the sample. Sequenced sample: blood. The receptors were gathered from a man between 60 and 75 years old in good health.

This clonotype has more than one count but fewer than ten. The chain employs TRBV25-1 and TRBJ2-5; 7 bases map to TRBD1. V shed 3 bases, J shed 7 bases, and the junction held 8 bases outside the gene matches. CDR3 size: 14 residues. Looked up from germline, CDR1 is MGHDK and CDR2 is SYGVNS. CDR3: CASSEGTAVRTQYF. DNA of the CDR3: TGTGCCAGCAGTGAGGGGACAGCAGTACGGACCCAGTACTTC.

In DNA, the CDR3 is TGTGCTTCCAAGCGGGGGATCTACAATGAGCAGTTCTTC. Protein sequence: CASKRGIYNEQFF. J is TRBJ2-1 and V is TRBV6-5, with 8 bases matching TRBD2. There are 13 residues in the CDR3. Germline V gene lookup returns CDR1 MNHEY and CDR2 SVGAGI.

This clonotype was detected a few times. The V and J genes are TRBV24-1 and TRBJ2-1, with D unresolved. The CDR3 covers 12 residues. Germline lookup yields CDR1 KGHDR and CDR2 SFDVKD. The V end was cut by 0 bases, the J end by 9 bases, with 5 bases between. In DNA, the CDR3 is TGTGCCACCAGTGATTTGGGCGGTGAGCAGTTCTTC. It codes for CATSDLGGEQFF.

V usage is TRBV20-1 and J usage is TRBJ2-7; weak D call: TRBD2 (5 bases). Trimming removed 1 base at V and 5 bases at J, with 12 bases between. Germline-derived CDR1 and CDR2 are DFQATT and SNEGSKA (reference sequence). The CDR3 is made up of 13 amino acids. The CDR3: CSARALGTDEQYF. CDR3 coding DNA: TGCAGTGCTAGAGCACTAGGTACCGACGAGCAGTACTTC.

Only a few counts were recorded for this clonotype. The CDR3 nucleotides read TGCAGTGCTAGCGCAGCGGGGGGGCGCTACGAGCAGTACTTC. Amino acids: CSASAAGGRYEQYF. V is TRBV20-1 and J is TRBJ2-7, with 10 bases identical to TRBD2. The germline V gene encodes CDR1 DFQATT and CDR2 SNEGSKA (reference sequence). The CDR3 spans 14 residues. After removal of 3 bases from V and 3 bases from J, the junction contained 5 bases not matched to a gene.

V and J are TRBV7-8 and TRBJ1-5; no firm D call. The germline V gene has CDR1 SGHVS and CDR2 FQNEAQ. Trimming stripped 3 bases from V and 2 bases from J, with 11 bases between. This CDR3 has 15 residues. CDR3 sequence (DNA): TGTGCCAGCAGCTTGCTTTCTCTGGGCAATCAGCCCCAGCATTTT. Protein sequence: CASSLLSLGNQPQHF.

The J gene is TRBJ2-3, the V gene TRBV20-1, with no clear D. The germline V gene encodes CDR1 DFQATT and CDR2 SNEGSKA (reference sequence). The CDR3 is 14 residues long. Trimming left V 3 bases short and J 3 bases short, with 13 bases between. The CDR3 protein is CSASDIRVTDTQYF. The DNA for the CDR3 is TGCAGTGCTAGTGATATAAGGGTTACAGATACGCAGTATTTT.

This chain joins TRBV27 and TRBJ2-5, with TRBD1 identical over 7 bases. Germline CDR1 reads MNHEY; CDR2 reads SMNVEV (reference sequence). CDR3 length equals 14 residues. Trimming cost V 4 bases and J 5 bases; bases outside gene matches: 7. CDR3 protein: CASSSTTGWETQYF. In DNA form, the CDR3 reads TGTGCCAGCAGTTCCACGACAGGGTGGGAGACCCAGTACTTC.

This chain links TRBV4-1 with TRBJ2-7, with 15 bases identical to TRBD2. The length of the CDR3 is 22 residues. V dropped 0 bases and J dropped 2; count of bases not matched to a gene: 17. Germline V gives CDR1 MGHRA, CDR2 YSYEKL. The CDR3 DNA is TGCGCCAGCAGCCAAGAAGGCGAGAACAGGGGACTAGCGGGGGGATTTGCCTACGAGCAGTACTTC. It yields the protein CASSQEGENRGLAGGFAYEQYF.

This clonotype has just one count. The gene calls are TRBV6-1 and TRBJ1-6; no definite D call. Germline CDR1 reads MNHNS; CDR2 reads SASEGT. V was pared by 1 base and J by 13 bases, with 11 bases between. This CDR3 spans 13 amino acids. Here the CDR3 reads CASSEEEVQPLHF. In DNA form, the CDR3 reads TGTGCCAGCAGTGAAGAGGAAGTCCAGCCCCTCCACTTT.

V and J are TRBV5-1 and TRBJ1-2; D is undetermined. Trimming removed 1 base from V and 3 bases from J, with 10 bases in between. CDR1 is SGHRS, CDR2 YFSETQ, per germline. CDR3 length: 14 amino acids. DNA for the CDR3: TGCGCCAGCAGCTTGAGCGACATCGACTATGGCTACACCTTC. Its protein is CASSLSDIDYGYTF.

The V gene is TRBV7-2, the J gene TRBJ2-2; perhaps TRBD1 as D (6 bases). Germline CDR1 SGHTA, CDR2 FQGNSA. The CDR3 runs 16 residues. Trimming took off 4 bases at V and 4 bases at J, with 16 bases between the two ends. CDR3 in amino acids: CASSWSPGEGTGELFF. The DNA of the CDR3 is TGTGCCAGCAGCTGGAGCCCAGGGGAAGGCACCGGGGAGCTGTTTTTT.

This clonotype turned up a few times. DNA of the CDR3: TGCAGTGCTAGTATAGCGGGGGCGTACAATGAGCAGTTCTTC. It translates to CSASIAGAYNEQFF. V and J are TRBV20-1 and TRBJ2-1; TRBD2 agrees at 9 bases. This CDR3 region has 14 residues. The V segment lost 3 bases and the J segment 4 bases; nucleotides outside the gene matches: 4. Germline CDR1 and CDR2: DFQATT and SNEGSKA (reference sequence).

A few counts support this clonotype. The CDR3 nucleotides read TGTGCCAGCAGTTACCAGACGGCTAATTCACCCCTCCACTTT. As protein: CASSYQTANSPLHF. V gene TRBV6-6 combines with J gene TRBJ1-6; no clear D gene. V shed 2 bases and J shed 6 bases, with 8 bases lying between them. Germline V gene sequence: CDR1 MNHNY, CDR2 SVGAGI (reference sequence). This CDR3 comprises 14 residues.

The chain joins TRBV5-1 to TRBJ2-7, with 10 positions matching TRBD2. The tail of the sequence fits TRBJ2-5 better, so the J call may be wrong. The CDR3 length is 16 residues. The germline V gene has CDR1 SGHRS and CDR2 YFSETQ. CDR3 in amino acids: CASSLGASGGLETQYF. The CDR3 DNA reads as TGCGCCAGCAGCCTGGGGGCTAGCGGGGGTCTGGAGACCCAGTACTTC.

This clonotype was seen only a few times. This chain connects TRBV12-3 or TRBV12-4 to TRBJ2-5; no clear D. CDR3 length: 14 residues. V lost 6 bases and J lost 4, with 15 bases in between. CDR3 nucleotides: TGTGCCAGCAGCCCACAACTATTCGGAGAGACCCAGTACTTC. This encodes CASSPQLFGETQYF.

DNA of the CDR3: TGCGCCAGCAGCACCGATGGGACAGGGGGAAAGACCCAGTACTTC. Translation gives CASSTDGTGGKTQYF. The chain is built from TRBV5-1 and TRBJ2-5; 11 positions match TRBD1. The CDR3 has 15 residues. Trimming took 4 bases from V and 6 from J; bases not matched to a gene: 8. In germline, CDR1 is SGHRS, CDR2 YFSETQ.

This clonotype was recorded at least ten times. The chain is built from TRBV9 and TRBJ2-2; 7 bases match TRBD2. Trimming cost V 0 bases and J 6 bases; bases outside gene matches: 8. Looked up from germline, CDR1 is SGDLS and CDR2 is YYNGEE. CDR3 length equals 16 residues. CDR3 sequence reads: CASSVAAGTPAGELFF. In DNA form, the CDR3 reads TGTGCCAGCAGCGTAGCAGCGGGGACCCCGGCCGGGGAGCTGTTTTTT.

This clonotype has just a few counts. The chain links TRBV24-1 to TRBJ2-3; D assignment may be TRBD1 or TRBD2 (5 bases each). CDR3 length: 14 residues. Germline V gene lookup returns CDR1 KGHDR and CDR2 SFDVKD. Trimming cost V 3 bases and J 4 bases, with 10 bases left between them. CDR3 loop: CATSDNRGADTQYF. The CDR3 DNA sequence: TGTGCCACCAGTGATAATCGGGGCGCAGATACGCAGTATTTT.

Points on this clonotype: Given a much more abundant clone one base away, this may be a read error. The V call is TRBV4-2, the J call TRBJ2-5, with D perhaps matching TRBD1 or TRBD2 (5 bases each). CDR3 length equals 15 residues. Germline V lookup: CDR1 LGHNA, CDR2 YNFKEQ. V was cut by 3 bases and J by 6 bases, with 17 bases left in between. CDR3 sequence (DNA): TGTGCCAGCAGCCATGCCGAGGGGATCGGACAGACCCAGTACTTC. This gives the protein CASSHAEGIGQTQYF.

This clonotype was seen a handful of times. The V and J genes are TRBV7-2 and TRBJ2-5; 7 nucleotides align to TRBD2. CDR1 is SGHTA, CDR2 FQGNSA, per germline. J gave up 5 bases and V 6 bases, and 9 bases lay outside the gene matches. The CDR3 loop spans 14 amino acids. As DNA, the CDR3 is TGTGCCAGCAGTCCTAGTGGGACTACCGAGACCCAGTACTTC. This codes for CASSPSGTTETQYF.

The V call is TRBV11-2, the J call TRBJ2-4; D gene uncertain. Near its end, the DNA agrees better with TRBJ2-7, so the J call may be wrong. Germline lookup yields CDR1 SGHAT and CDR2 FQNNGV. CDR3 length: 14 amino acids. CDR3 in amino acids: CASSLDPQSYEQYF. The CDR3 DNA is TGTGCCAGCAGCTTAGATCCACAGTCCTACGAGCAGTACTTC.

The table lists this clonotype with a count of one. This rearrangement joins TRBV7-2 to TRBJ2-7, with 7 bases matching TRBD2. The J segment lost 7 bases and the V segment lost 4 bases, leaving 4 bases of the junction unmatched. The CDR3 loop spans 12 amino acids. The germline gives CDR1 SGHTA, CDR2 FQGNSA. The CDR3: CASSSQRDEQYF. The CDR3 DNA is TGTGCCAGCAGCTCCCAGCGGGATGAGCAGTACTTC.

This clonotype appeared once. This chain uses TRBV9 with TRBJ1-4; 10 nucleotides align to TRBD1. CDR1 and CDR2 from the germline V gene are SGDLS and YYNGEE. J lost 10 bases, V lost 2 bases, and 14 bases had no gene match. The CDR3 length is 17 residues. CDR3 sequence: CASSVIRDRGCLGKLFF. CDR3 nucleotide sequence: TGTGCCAGCAGCGTCATCCGGGACAGGGGTTGTTTGGGAAAACTGTTTTTT.